Shown below are 31 T cell receptor beta chains from a single sample sequenced in a study of blood T cell repertoires in COVID-19. Measured with immunoSEQ multiplex PCR; TCRdb has only the in-frame clones, and not every one. The repertoire has approximately 75,000 clones, approximately 85% of them found once; the top ten carry approximately 30%. Specimen: peripheral blood. The receptors originated from a man between 45 and 60 years old with acute or convalescent COVID-19.

V gene TRBV10-3 combines with J gene TRBJ1-2; TRBD1 matches 7 bases. From germline, CDR1 is ENHRY and CDR2 SYGVKD. Unmatched junction bases numbered 7, after V lost 10 bases and J lost 5 bases. The CDR3 has 12 amino acids. The CDR3 region has the DNA TGTGCCACCTCGGGACAGTCGTATGGCTACACCTTC. It codes for CATSGQSYGYTF.

This clone appeared once. The rearrangement uses TRBV12-3 or TRBV12-4 and TRBJ2-2; no clear D. V lost 5 bases and J 9 bases, leaving 7 bases between the germline ends. This CDR3 spans 11 amino acids. This CDR3 reads CASSPTRELFF. The CDR3 DNA reads TGTGCCAGCAGTCCGACAAGGGAGCTGTTTTTT.

The chain joins TRBV19 to TRBJ1-2, with 9 bases identical to TRBD1. The V segment lost 7 bases and the J segment 4 bases; nucleotides outside the gene matches: 4. CDR1 is LNHDA, CDR2 SQIVND, per germline (reference sequence). This CDR3 is 13 amino acids long. CDR3 sequence reads: CASTGTGSYGYTF. The DNA of the CDR3 is TGTGCCAGTACCGGGACAGGGAGCTATGGCTACACCTTC.

CDR3 amino acids: CASSVRQGELGTGELFF. The CDR3 nucleotides are TGTGCCAGCAGCGTCCGACAGGGGGAATTGGGCACCGGGGAGCTGTTTTTT. V is TRBV9 and J is TRBJ2-2, with 9 bases that match TRBD1. In germline, CDR1 is SGDLS, CDR2 YYNGEE. Germline trimming cut 2 bases from V and 4 bases from J; bases unmatched to any gene: 9. This CDR3 region has 17 residues.

This clone was detected only once. This chain joins TRBV27 and TRBJ2-7; weak D call: TRBD2 (6 bases). This CDR3 has 16 residues. CDR1 is MNHEY, CDR2 SMNVEV, per germline (reference sequence). Between the trimmed V and J ends, which lost 5 bases and 3 bases, there was a span of 20 bases. The CDR3 DNA is TGTGCCAGCAGTCCCTGGACTATGTATTCGATCTACGAGCAGTACTTC. It is translated as CASSPWTMYSIYEQYF.

CDR3 sequence (DNA): TGTGCCAGCAGTTACATCCGGTATGGCTACACCTTC. Translated, it gives CASSYIRYGYTF. This chain uses TRBV6-2 or TRBV6-3 with TRBJ1-2; D is unresolved. The CDR3 spans 12 residues. Trimming took off 2 bases at V and 5 bases at J, with 6 bases between the two ends. Per the germline V gene, CDR1 is MNHEY and CDR2 is SVGEGT.

The chain is built from TRBV18 and TRBJ1-3, with no clear D. V lost 2 bases, J lost 2 bases, and 4 bases lay in between. CDR3 size: 13 residues. CDR1 KGHSH and CDR2 LQKENI come from the germline V gene. The chain's CDR3 is CASSPEAGNTIYF. The CDR3 DNA is TGTGCCAGCTCACCAGAGGCTGGAAACACCATATATTTT.

The chain has TRBV5-4 and TRBJ2-1, with 11 bases aligning to TRBD2. The CDR3 extends over 15 amino acids. Germline CDR1 reads SGHNT; CDR2 reads YYREEE (reference sequence). V was pared by 4 bases and J by 6 bases, with 6 bases of the junction left unmatched. The CDR3 nucleotides are TGTGCCAGCAGCGTGGGACTAGCGGAACTCAATGAGCAGTTCTTC. This gives the protein CASSVGLAELNEQFF.

This chain uses TRBV27 with TRBJ1-6; 9 bases are shared with TRBD1. V gave up 5 bases and J gave up 7 bases; unmatched junction bases: 6. Germline V gene data show CDR1 as MNHEY and CDR2 as SMNVEV (reference sequence). The CDR3 extends over 15 amino acids. The CDR3 DNA follows: TGTGCCAGCAGTCCTGGGACAGGGCTAAATTCACCCCTCCACTTT. Protein: CASSPGTGLNSPLHF.

The chain joins TRBV3-1 (or the pseudogene TRBV3-2) to TRBJ2-3; 9 nucleotides match TRBD2. V shed 5 bases, J shed 2 bases, and the junction held 5 bases outside the gene matches. Looked up from germline, CDR1 is LGHDT and CDR2 is YNNKEL (reference sequence). This CDR3 spans 15 amino acids. DNA for the CDR3: TGTGCCAGCAGCGATGCGGGGGGGATCACAGATACGCAGTATTTT. It translates to CASSDAGGITDTQYF.

The CDR3 loop reads CASSVQGISYEQYF. CDR3 nucleotide sequence: TGTGCCAGCAGTGTACAGGGTATATCTTACGAGCAGTACTTC. This rearrangement joins TRBV28 to TRBJ2-7, with TRBD1 as a possible D gene (6 bases). From germline, CDR1 is MDHEN and CDR2 SYDVKM. The CDR3 covers 14 residues. Trimming took 5 bases from V and 4 from J, leaving 15 bases between them. Full variable domain (remainder filled in from reference TRBV28 and TRBJ2-7): DVKVTQSSRYLVKRTGEKVFLECVQDMDHENMFWYRQDPGLGLRLIYFSYDVKMKEKGDIPEGYSVSREKKERFSLILESASTNQTSMYLCASSVQGISYEQYFGPGTRLTVT.

The genes are TRBV28 and TRBJ1-1, with TRBD1 matching 7 bases. J was trimmed by 6 bases and V by 6 bases; bases with no gene match: 7. Looked up from germline, CDR1 is MDHEN and CDR2 is SYDVKM. The length of the CDR3 is 13 residues. As DNA, the CDR3 is TGTGCCAGCAGGGGGACAGCCCGGGCTGAAGCTTTCTTT. This encodes CASRGTARAEAFF.

The CDR3 nucleotides read TGTGCCAGCAGCTTCTCAGGGGTCACTGAAGCTTTCTTT. This codes for CASSFSGVTEAFF. The genes are TRBV11-3 and TRBJ1-1; TRBD1 is a possible D gene (6 bases). The CDR3 length is 13 residues. Germline values: CDR1 SGHNT, CDR2 YENEEA. The V gene lost 3 bases and the J gene lost 4 bases, with 9 bases spanning the gap. The whole variable domain, filled in from reference TRBV11-3 and TRBJ1-1, reads EAGVVQSPRYKIIEKKQPVAFWCNPISGHNTLYWYLQNLGQGPELLIRYENEEAVDDSQLPKDRFSAERLKGVDSTLKIQPAELGDSAVYLCASSFSGVTEAFFGQGTRLTVV.

This sequence joins TRBV5-6 and TRBJ1-1; no clear D. This CDR3 is built from 13 residues. V was shortened by 0 bases and J by 8 bases, with 11 bases between the two germline ends. CDR1 is SGHDT and CDR2 is YYEEEE in the germline V gene. This CDR3 reads CASSLASRLEAFF. In DNA, the CDR3 is TGTGCCAGCAGCTTGGCCAGCAGGTTGGAAGCTTTCTTT. Drawing the rest from reference TRBV5-6 and TRBJ1-1, the complete variable domain is DAGVTQSPTHLIKTRGQQVTLRCSPKSGHDTVSWYQQALGQGPQFIFQYYEEEERQRGNFPDRFSGHQFPNYSSELNVNALLLGDSALYLCASSLASRLEAFFGQGTRLTVV.

The chain links TRBV5-1 to TRBJ1-3; D is possibly TRBD1 (6 bases). The CDR3 loop spans 16 amino acids. The germline V and J ends were trimmed by 4 bases and 4 bases, with 18 bases remaining between them. Germline V gene lookup returns CDR1 SGHRS and CDR2 YFSETQ. In DNA, the CDR3 is TGCGCCAGCAGCGCTTACCCAGGGGACCCGGGAAACACCATATATTTT. It yields the protein CASSAYPGDPGNTIYF.

This clone was counted a few times. This chain links TRBV5-6 with TRBJ2-5, with D possibly being TRBD1 (5 bases). Germline loops: CDR1 SGHDT, CDR2 YYEEEE. The CDR3 has 14 residues. The ends were cut back, 4 bases at V and 5 bases at J, with 15 bases in the middle. The DNA of the CDR3 is TGTGCCAGCAGCCCCCGGGCAGGGATGGAGACCCAGTACTTC. Amino acids: CASSPRAGMETQYF.

The chain employs TRBV7-2 and TRBJ1-2; 8 positions agree with TRBD1. Germline loops: CDR1 SGHTA, CDR2 FQGNSA. This CDR3 has 13 amino acids. V lost 4 bases and J lost 10; bases outside the gene matches: 8. In DNA, the CDR3 is TGTGCCAGCAGCTACTCAGGGGGCAAGGACTACACCTTC. Translating it yields CASSYSGGKDYTF.

The rearrangement links TRBV5-5 to TRBJ2-7, with TRBD1 matching 9 bases. V dropped 7 bases and J dropped 4; count of bases not matched to a gene: 15. CDR1 SGHKS and CDR2 YYEKEE come from the germline V gene (reference sequence). This CDR3 contains 16 residues. This chain's CDR3 is CASALAPGQGPYEQYF. CDR3 bases: TGTGCCAGCGCCCTCGCTCCGGGACAGGGACCTTACGAGCAGTACTTC.

This chain uses TRBV29-1 with TRBJ2-5; D is possibly TRBD1 (6 bases). V gave up 7 bases and J gave up 0 bases, with 6 bases separating them. The length of the CDR3 is 11 residues. Germline assignment: CDR1 SQVTM and CDR2 ANQGSEA. For the CDR3, the DNA is TGCAGCGGGGACAACCAAGAGACCCAGTACTTC. It encodes CSGDNQETQYF.

This chain links TRBV18 with TRBJ2-5; 7 bases line up with TRBD2. CDR1 KGHSH and CDR2 LQKENI come from the germline V gene. V gave up 1 base and J gave up 4 bases; unmatched junction bases: 6. CDR3 length: 15 residues. Here the CDR3 reads CASSPLAREVETQYF. The CDR3 bases are TGTGCCAGCTCACCACTAGCACGGGAGGTAGAGACCCAGTACTTC.

This chain joins TRBV7-6 and TRBJ1-1; TRBD1 aligns across 10 bases. The ends lost 3 bases at V and 5 bases at J; junction bases unmatched: 3. This CDR3 is 14 amino acids long. CDR1 is SGHVS, CDR2 FNYEAQ, per germline. CDR3 nucleotides: TGTGCCAGCAGCTTGACAGGGGGCGAGACTGAAGCTTTCTTT. As protein: CASSLTGGETEAFF.

The chain recombines TRBV2 with TRBJ1-2, with unresolved D. Trimming left V 0 bases short and J 2 bases short, with 10 bases between. Per germline, CDR1 SNHLY and CDR2 FYNNEI. The CDR3 is made up of 15 amino acids. CDR3 region: CASSEASGRNYGYTF. The CDR3 DNA follows: TGTGCCAGCAGTGAAGCGTCAGGCCGAAACTATGGCTACACCTTC.

The rearrangement uses TRBV5-1 and TRBJ2-7; D is undetermined. This CDR3 comprises 15 residues. Germline assignment: CDR1 SGHRS and CDR2 YFSETQ. Trimming removed 0 bases from V and 2 bases from J, with 12 bases in between. The CDR3 nucleotides read TGCGCCAGCAGCTTGGATTCCTTGGGCCCCTACGAGCAGTACTTC. The encoded protein is CASSLDSLGPYEQYF.

The chain uses TRBV5-1 and TRBJ2-1; TRBD1 matches 8 bases. V lost 2 bases, J lost 6 bases, and 7 bases stayed unmatched. Germline CDR1 is SGHRS and CDR2 is YFSETQ. This CDR3 spans 15 amino acids. The CDR3 DNA reads as TGCGCCAGCAGCTTAAGGACAGGGCAGGGCAATGAGCAGTTCTTC. Translation gives CASSLRTGQGNEQFF.

This clone showed up just a few times. The genes are TRBV27 and TRBJ2-1, with 8 bases that match TRBD1. J lost 3 bases, V lost 6 bases, and 4 bases had no gene match. Germline V gene lookup returns CDR1 MNHEY and CDR2 SMNVEV (reference sequence). CDR3 length equals 14 residues. CDR3 loop: CASRDRGLYNEQFF. The CDR3, as DNA: TGTGCCAGCAGAGACAGGGGACTCTACAATGAGCAGTTCTTC.

This sequence joins TRBV9 and TRBJ2-3; TRBD1 aligns across 8 bases. The V gene's germline CDR1 is SGDLS and CDR2 YYNGEE. CDR3 length: 15 amino acids. V lost 4 bases to trimming and J lost 0 bases; unmatched junction nucleotides: 4. CDR3: CASSLGTGSTDTQYF. In nucleotides, the CDR3 is TGTGCCAGCAGCCTCGGGACAGGAAGCACAGATACGCAGTATTTT.

V gene TRBV18 combines with J gene TRBJ1-2; 7 nucleotides line up with TRBD1. CDR3 length equals 15 residues. Germline CDR1 reads KGHSH; CDR2 reads LQKENI. V dropped 3 bases and J dropped 0; count of bases not matched to a gene: 4. CDR3 in DNA: TGTGCCAGCTCACCTATACAGGGGACTAACTATGGCTACACCTTC. It yields the protein CASSPIQGTNYGYTF.

CDR3 in DNA: TGTGCCACCAGTGACCCGGGACAGGGTCCCGAGCAGTACTTC. Translation gives CATSDPGQGPEQYF. The V call is TRBV24-1, the J call TRBJ2-7, with 9 bases aligning to TRBD1. This CDR3 contains 14 residues. Germline V gene data show CDR1 as KGHDR and CDR2 as SFDVKD. With 4 bases clipped from V and 6 bases from J, the junction kept 6 bases outside the gene matches.

CDR3 loop: CASSLSSSSHNEQFF. DNA of the CDR3: TGTGCCAGCAGCTTGTCTAGCTCTAGCCACAATGAGCAGTTCTTC. J is TRBJ2-1 and V is TRBV7-2; TRBD2 might be the D (5 bases). Germline V CDR1 and CDR2: SGHTA, FQGNSA. The CDR3 length is 15 residues. With 3 bases removed from V and 5 bases from J, the gap between germline ends came to 14 bases.

The chain carries TRBV5-5 and TRBJ2-7, with D possibly being TRBD2 (6 bases). Germline CDR1 SGHKS, CDR2 YYEKEE (reference sequence). The V and J ends lost 2 bases and 0 bases respectively, with 12 bases between them. The CDR3 has 15 amino acids. The CDR3 DNA is TGTGCCAGCAGCTTAGCGGCGGGGAGCTCCTACGAGCAGTACTTC. This translates into CASSLAAGSSYEQYF.

The V call is TRBV11-2, the J call TRBJ1-2, with D maybe TRBD1 (5 bases). CDR1 is SGHAT, CDR2 FQNNGV, per germline. The CDR3 is made up of 15 amino acids. The V and J ends lost 6 bases and 4 bases respectively, with 18 bases between them. Here the CDR3 reads CASRLPGLHGYGYTF. In nucleotides, the CDR3 is TGTGCCAGCAGGTTACCGGGACTCCACGGCTATGGCTACACCTTC.